The 21 T cell receptor beta chains given below trace back to one sample, sequenced in a study of cytomegalovirus exposure and HLA in healthy donors. The table came from immunoSEQ multiplex PCR; TCRdb's copy has only in-frame clones and leaves some out. The table lists approximately 220,000 clones, more than 75% of them singletons, with roughly 2.5% in the top ten. The sample was PBMCs. The origin of the receptors is a man aged 18 to 29 in good health and CMV-seronegative.

The rearrangement joins TRBV4-1 to TRBJ1-1; D is ambiguous. The CDR3 sequence is 16 residues long. CDR1 MGHRA and CDR2 YSYEKL come from the germline V gene. Trimming took 0 bases from V and 3 from J, leaving 14 bases between them. Here the CDR3 reads CASSQDGLRRDTEAFF. The CDR3 DNA is TGCGCCAGCAGCCAAGATGGTCTAAGGCGGGACACTGAAGCTTTCTTT.

This rearrangement joins TRBV27 to TRBJ1-2, with D maybe TRBD1 (5 bases). Germline V gives CDR1 MNHEY, CDR2 SMNVEV (reference sequence). This CDR3 has 14 amino acids. V lost 6 bases and J 4 bases, leaving 15 bases between the germline ends. CDR3 in amino acids: CASRPSQGLYGYTF. The CDR3 DNA reads TGTGCCAGCAGACCCTCCCAGGGACTCTATGGCTACACCTTC.

The chain links TRBV10-3 to TRBJ1-1, with TRBD1 as a possible D gene (5 bases). The germline CDR1 and CDR2 sequences are ENHRY and SYGVKD. V was pared by 0 bases and J by 1 base, with 9 bases between. The CDR3 runs 15 residues. In DNA form, the CDR3 reads TGTGCCATCAGTGAGTCCCCAGGGTGGAACACTGAAGCTTTCTTT. It codes for CAISESPGWNTEAFF.

The rearrangement uses TRBV28 and TRBJ1-1; no firm D call. V shed 5 bases and J shed 0 bases, with 7 bases lying between them. The CDR3 has 13 amino acids. Germline assignment: CDR1 MDHEN and CDR2 SYDVKM. This chain's CDR3 is CASSAILNTEAFF. CDR3 sequence (DNA): TGTGCCAGCAGTGCTATCCTGAACACTGAAGCTTTCTTT. The full variable domain, completed using reference TRBV28 and TRBJ1-1, is DVKVTQSSRYLVKRTGEKVFLECVQDMDHENMFWYRQDPGLGLRLIYFSYDVKMKEKGDIPEGYSVSREKKERFSLILESASTNQTSMYLCASSAILNTEAFFGQGTRLTVV.

This sequence joins TRBV11-2 and TRBJ1-2; 9 bases line up with TRBD1. The V segment lost 5 bases and the J segment 3 bases; nucleotides outside the gene matches: 7. The CDR3 runs 15 residues. Germline V gene data show CDR1 as SGHAT and CDR2 as FQNNGV. This CDR3 reads CASSTHRGRDYGYTF. DNA of the CDR3: TGTGCCAGCAGCACGCACAGGGGGCGCGACTATGGCTACACCTTC.

This sequence joins TRBV7-2 and TRBJ2-1; 15 nucleotides agree with TRBD2. The CDR3 has 17 amino acids. The germline V gene has CDR1 SGHTA and CDR2 FQGNSA. V lost 5 bases, J lost 5 bases, and 7 bases stayed unmatched. CDR3 in amino acids: CASSIRGLAGGNNEQFF. CDR3 DNA: TGTGCCAGCAGCATCCGAGGACTAGCGGGGGGGAACAATGAGCAGTTCTTC.

The chain is built from TRBV4-3 and TRBJ1-3, with 7 positions matching TRBD1. The CDR3 is 15 amino acids. Per the germline V gene, CDR1 is LGHNA and CDR2 is YSLEER. The V segment lost 4 bases and the J segment 2 bases; nucleotides outside the gene matches: 5. The CDR3 sequence: CASSRTGGAGNTIYF. CDR3 DNA sequence: TGCGCCAGCAGCCGGACAGGAGGCGCTGGAAACACCATATATTTT.

The rearrangement uses TRBV18 and TRBJ2-2; D is ambiguous. This CDR3 contains 14 residues. Germline CDR1 KGHSH, CDR2 LQKENI. Trimming cost V 2 bases and J 5 bases, with 9 bases left between them. CDR3 sequence reads: CASSPASRTGELFF. In DNA form, the CDR3 reads TGTGCCAGCTCACCAGCGAGTCGAACCGGGGAGCTGTTTTTT.

This chain connects TRBV4-3 to TRBJ2-7, with a tentative D call TRBD2 (6 bases). V dropped 0 bases and J dropped 1 base, with 10 bases sitting between them. Germline lookup yields CDR1 LGHNA and CDR2 YSLEER. The CDR3 is made up of 15 amino acids. CDR3 bases: TGCGCCAGCAGCCAAGATTTCGCGGGGTCCTACGAGCAGTACTTC. Residues: CASSQDFAGSYEQYF.

The count of this clone is one. J is TRBJ2-7 and V is TRBV19, with 9 bases that match TRBD1. Germline V CDR1 and CDR2: LNHDA, SQIVND (reference sequence). Trimming cost V 6 bases and J 0 bases; bases outside gene matches: 6. The CDR3 sequence is 15 residues long. In DNA form, the CDR3 reads TGTGCCAGTAGATCACAGGGGGCAAGCTCCTACGAGCAGTACTTC. Its protein is CASRSQGASSYEQYF.

The rearrangement joins TRBV20-1 to TRBJ1-2, with D unresolved. Trimming took 8 bases from V and 4 from J, leaving 11 bases between them. From germline, CDR1 is DFQATT and CDR2 SNEGSKA (reference sequence). The CDR3 length is 11 residues. CDR3 amino acids: CSTKRAYGYTF. CDR3 DNA sequence: TGCAGTACTAAGCGGGCCTATGGCTACACCTTC.

The chain joins TRBV29-1 to TRBJ2-3; 9 positions agree with TRBD2. Germline CDR1 and CDR2: SQVTM and ANQGSEA. The CDR3 contains 16 residues. Germline trimming cut 0 bases from V and 2 bases from J; bases unmatched to any gene: 6. CDR3 sequence: CSVEDRRTSVTDTQYF. The DNA of the CDR3 is TGCAGCGTTGAAGATCGCCGGACTAGCGTCACAGATACGCAGTATTTT.

Comments on this clone: The same CDR3 is also encoded by other DNA sequences in this sample. V is TRBV6-5 and J is TRBJ1-2; 8 nucleotides line up with TRBD1. Germline assignment: CDR1 MNHEY and CDR2 SVGAGI. Trimming took 6 bases from V and 8 from J; bases not matched to a gene: 8. The CDR3 is 13 residues long. DNA of the CDR3: TGTGCCAGCAGACCTGGACAGGGCCGAGGCTACACCTTC. Translated, it gives CASRPGQGRGYTF.

The chain has TRBV5-1 and TRBJ2-3; 8 nucleotides align to TRBD2. The CDR3 is 16 amino acids. Germline-derived CDR1 and CDR2 are SGHRS and YFSETQ. J was trimmed by 4 bases and V by 0 bases; bases with no gene match: 7. CDR3 amino acids: CASSLGRTSRADTQYF. CDR3 bases: TGCGCCAGCAGCTTGGGGAGGACTAGCAGGGCAGATACGCAGTATTTT.

In this sample, this clone turned up a few times. This chain joins TRBV6-5 and TRBJ1-2; D possibly corresponds to TRBD1 (5 bases). The germline V and J ends were trimmed by 2 bases and 0 bases, with 10 bases remaining between them. The CDR3 is made up of 15 amino acids. Germline V gives CDR1 MNHEY, CDR2 SVGAGI. CDR3 coding DNA: TGTGCCAGCAGTTACACCCGACAGCCTAACTATGGCTACACCTTC. It yields the protein CASSYTRQPNYGYTF.

This clone came up once. The chain employs TRBV19 and TRBJ2-2; 9 bases map to TRBD1. V shed 6 bases, J shed 0 bases, and the junction held 8 bases outside the gene matches. CDR3 length: 17 residues. The germline gives CDR1 LNHDA, CDR2 SQIVND (reference sequence). The CDR3 region is CASRRTGDKSNTGELFF. In nucleotides, the CDR3 is TGTGCCAGTAGGAGGACAGGGGATAAGTCGAACACCGGGGAGCTGTTTTTT.

This chain uses TRBV18 with TRBJ2-5, with D perhaps matching TRBD2 (6 bases). This CDR3 contains 15 residues. Trimming stripped 3 bases from V and 5 bases from J, with 16 bases between. Germline V gives CDR1 KGHSH, CDR2 LQKENI. CDR3 protein: CASSPTSQGGETQYF. CDR3 bases: TGTGCCAGCTCACCGACCTCGCAGGGAGGTGAGACCCAGTACTTC.

The chain has TRBV27 and TRBJ2-2; D remains ambiguous. The V and J ends lost 8 bases and 4 bases respectively, with 8 bases between them. This CDR3 region has 12 residues. Germline CDR1 is MNHEY and CDR2 is SMNVEV (reference sequence). CDR3 region: CASSLLTGELFF. CDR3 in DNA: TGTGCCAGCTCCCTCCTCACCGGGGAGCTGTTTTTT.

This chain links TRBV29-1 with TRBJ1-2; 8 bases line up with TRBD1. CDR1 and CDR2 from the germline V gene are SQVTM and ANQGSEA. The CDR3 is 12 amino acids. The junction had 7 bases not matched to a gene; V was cut back by 5 bases and J by 8 bases. CDR3 nucleotides: TGCAGCGTTACGACAGGGGAATGGGGCTACACCTTC. The encoded protein is CSVTTGEWGYTF.

The chain carries TRBV12-5 and TRBJ2-7; tentatively, D is TRBD1 (6 bases). CDR3 length: 14 amino acids. The V and J ends lost 4 bases and 2 bases respectively, with 12 bases between them. Germline V gene lookup returns CDR1 LGHNT and CDR2 FRNRAP. DNA for the CDR3: TGTGCTAGTGGTTCATCGAACAGGGCCTACGAGCAGTACTTC. Translation: CASGSSNRAYEQYF.

This chain joins TRBV4-3 and TRBJ1-1; D unclear. The CDR3 spans 16 residues. Looked up from germline, CDR1 is LGHNA and CDR2 is YSLEER. V was clipped by 4 bases and J by 1 base, with 16 bases between them. For the CDR3, the DNA is TGCGCCAGCAGCCGGCAGAAGGTGAGGCCGAACACTGAAGCTTTCTTT. This sequence encodes CASSRQKVRPNTEAFF.